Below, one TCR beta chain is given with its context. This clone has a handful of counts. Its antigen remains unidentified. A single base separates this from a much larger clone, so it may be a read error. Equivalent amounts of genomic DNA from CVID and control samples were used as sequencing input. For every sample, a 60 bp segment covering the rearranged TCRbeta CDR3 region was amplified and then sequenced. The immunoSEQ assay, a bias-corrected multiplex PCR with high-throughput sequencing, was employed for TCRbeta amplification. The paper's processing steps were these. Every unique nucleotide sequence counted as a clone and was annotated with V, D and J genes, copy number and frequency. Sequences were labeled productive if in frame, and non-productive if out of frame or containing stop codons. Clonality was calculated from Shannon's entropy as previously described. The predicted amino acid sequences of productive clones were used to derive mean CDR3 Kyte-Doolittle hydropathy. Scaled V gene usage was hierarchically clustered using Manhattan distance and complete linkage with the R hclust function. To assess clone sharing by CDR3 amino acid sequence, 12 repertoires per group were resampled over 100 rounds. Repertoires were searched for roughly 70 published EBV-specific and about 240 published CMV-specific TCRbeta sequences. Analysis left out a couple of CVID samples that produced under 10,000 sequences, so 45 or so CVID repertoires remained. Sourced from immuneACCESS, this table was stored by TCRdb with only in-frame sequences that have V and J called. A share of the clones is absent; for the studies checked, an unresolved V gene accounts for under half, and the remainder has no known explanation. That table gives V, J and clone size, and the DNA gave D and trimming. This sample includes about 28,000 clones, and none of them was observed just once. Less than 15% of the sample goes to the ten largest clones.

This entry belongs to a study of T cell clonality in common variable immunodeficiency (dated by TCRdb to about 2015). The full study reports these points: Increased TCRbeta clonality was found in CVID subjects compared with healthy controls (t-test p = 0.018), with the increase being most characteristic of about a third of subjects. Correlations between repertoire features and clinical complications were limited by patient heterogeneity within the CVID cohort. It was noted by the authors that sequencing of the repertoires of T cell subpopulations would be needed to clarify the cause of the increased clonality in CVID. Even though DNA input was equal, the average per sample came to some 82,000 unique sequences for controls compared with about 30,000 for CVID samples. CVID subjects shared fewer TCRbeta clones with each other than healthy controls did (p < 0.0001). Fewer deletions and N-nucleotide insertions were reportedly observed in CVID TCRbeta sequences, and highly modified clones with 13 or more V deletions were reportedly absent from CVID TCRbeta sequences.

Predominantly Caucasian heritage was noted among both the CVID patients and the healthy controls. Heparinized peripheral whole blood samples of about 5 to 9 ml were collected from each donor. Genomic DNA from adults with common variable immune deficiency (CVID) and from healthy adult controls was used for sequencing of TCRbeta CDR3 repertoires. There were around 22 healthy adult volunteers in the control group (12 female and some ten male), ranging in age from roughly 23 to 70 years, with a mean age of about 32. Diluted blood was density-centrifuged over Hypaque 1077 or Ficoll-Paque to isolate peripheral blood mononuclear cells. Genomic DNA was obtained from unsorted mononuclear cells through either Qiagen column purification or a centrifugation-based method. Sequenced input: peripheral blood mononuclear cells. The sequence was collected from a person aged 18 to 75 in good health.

Partial CDR3 DNA: TGTGCCAGCAGTGGGTCAACAGGGGTTGGGGCCAACGTA. Its protein product is CASSGSTGVGANV. The entire CDR3 protein reads CASSGSTGVGANVLFF. The receptor chain draws on TRBV2 and TRBJ1-4, and 7 bases in between align with TRBD1. Coverage ceases 3 residues before the CDR3 finishes, and the germline J gene fills in the end. CDR1 SNHLY and CDR2 FYNNEI are derived from the germline V gene. From its cysteine to its phenylalanine, the CDR3 spans 16 amino acids. The DNA has 39 bases, all within the CDR3, and is read from base 1.